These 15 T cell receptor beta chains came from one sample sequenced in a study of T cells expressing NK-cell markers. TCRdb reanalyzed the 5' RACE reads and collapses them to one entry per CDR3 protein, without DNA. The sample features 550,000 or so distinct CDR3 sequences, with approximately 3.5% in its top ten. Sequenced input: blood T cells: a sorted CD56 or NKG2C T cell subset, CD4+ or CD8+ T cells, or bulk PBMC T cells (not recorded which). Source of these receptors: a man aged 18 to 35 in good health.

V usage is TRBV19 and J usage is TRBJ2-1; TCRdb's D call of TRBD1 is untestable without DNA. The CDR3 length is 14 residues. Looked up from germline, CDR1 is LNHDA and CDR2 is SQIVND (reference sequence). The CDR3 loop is CASRGTLPPGEQFF.

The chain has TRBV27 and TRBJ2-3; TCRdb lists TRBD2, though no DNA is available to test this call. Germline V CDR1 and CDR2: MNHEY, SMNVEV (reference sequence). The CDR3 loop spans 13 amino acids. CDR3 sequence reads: CASSSTLSDTQYF.

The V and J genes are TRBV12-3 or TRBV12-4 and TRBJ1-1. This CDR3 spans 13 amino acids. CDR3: CASSLGGNTEAFF.

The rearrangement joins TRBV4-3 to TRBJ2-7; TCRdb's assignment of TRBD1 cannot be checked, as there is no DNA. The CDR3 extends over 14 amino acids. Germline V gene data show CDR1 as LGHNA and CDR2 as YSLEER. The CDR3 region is CASSQLGLGREQYF.

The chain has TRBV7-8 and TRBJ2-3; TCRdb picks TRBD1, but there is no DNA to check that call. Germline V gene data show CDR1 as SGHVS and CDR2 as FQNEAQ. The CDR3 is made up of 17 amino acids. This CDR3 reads CASSPGVTAPSTDTQYF.

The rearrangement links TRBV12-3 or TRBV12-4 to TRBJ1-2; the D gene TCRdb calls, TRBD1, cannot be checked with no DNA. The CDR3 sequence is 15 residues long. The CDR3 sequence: CASNKEAGRDYGYTF.

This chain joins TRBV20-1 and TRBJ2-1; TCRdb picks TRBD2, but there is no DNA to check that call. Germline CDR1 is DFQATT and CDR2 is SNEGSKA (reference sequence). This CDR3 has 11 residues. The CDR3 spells CSARTIGEQFF.

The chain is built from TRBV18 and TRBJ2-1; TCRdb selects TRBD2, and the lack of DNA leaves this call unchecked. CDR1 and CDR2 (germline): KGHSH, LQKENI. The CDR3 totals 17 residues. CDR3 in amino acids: CASSPRLAGTAYNEQFF.

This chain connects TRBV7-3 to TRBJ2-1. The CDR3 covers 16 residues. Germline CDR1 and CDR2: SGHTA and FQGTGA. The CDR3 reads CASSQYGVGDYNEQFF.

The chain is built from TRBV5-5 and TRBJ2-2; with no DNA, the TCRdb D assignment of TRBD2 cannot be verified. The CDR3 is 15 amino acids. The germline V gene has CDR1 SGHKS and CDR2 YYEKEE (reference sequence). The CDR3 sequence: CASSYLAGNTGELFF.

This CDR3 reads CSARTKGNEQFF. V usage is TRBV20-1 and J usage is TRBJ2-1. The CDR3 runs 12 residues. In germline, CDR1 is DFQATT, CDR2 SNEGSKA (reference sequence).

The CDR3 region is CASSPQSGYEQYF. The chain joins TRBV27 to TRBJ2-7; TCRdb's D call, TRBD2, is unchecked because there is no DNA. The CDR3 is 13 amino acids. Germline-derived CDR1 and CDR2 are MNHEY and SMNVEV (reference sequence).

The CDR3 loop is CASSLGGSGPNTEAFF. V and J are TRBV7-6 and TRBJ1-1; TCRdb outputs TRBD1, but without DNA this stays unchecked. The CDR3 is 16 amino acids. The germline CDR1 and CDR2 sequences are SGHVS and FNYEAQ.

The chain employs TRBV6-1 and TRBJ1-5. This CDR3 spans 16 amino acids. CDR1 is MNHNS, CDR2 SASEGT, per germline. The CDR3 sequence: CASSELAGGYAQPQHF.

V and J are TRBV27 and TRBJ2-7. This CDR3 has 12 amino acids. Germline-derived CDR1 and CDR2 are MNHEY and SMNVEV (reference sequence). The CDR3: CASSGVPYEQYF.